This T cell receptor beta chain was sequenced for a study of T cells after yellow fever vaccination. General study results and limits: Reappearance after the booster was seen for most primary-vaccination clones, at 95% to 97% CD4 and 88% CD8.

Germline lookup yields CDR1 SGHRS and CDR2 YFSETQ. CDR3 size: 12 residues. The germline V and J ends were trimmed by 1 base and 3 bases, with 4 bases remaining between them. TCRdb re-called the 5' RACE reads with MiXCR, one entry per CDR3 protein. The sample shows about 68,000 distinct CDR3 sequences, about 7% of them seen only once. There are many counts of this clonotype. Its antigen is still unknown. The receptor was isolated from a man aged 18 to 30 who received the YFV17D yellow fever vaccine. The chain carries TRBV5-1 and TRBJ2-5; no definite D call. The sample here was CD8+ T cells sorted from PBMCs, taken about 49 days after the first yellow fever vaccination. The CDR3 bases are TGCGCCAGCAGCTTGCAGAAAGAGACCCAGTACTTC. It codes for CASSLQKETQYF.